Here is one T cell receptor beta chain with its context. Its cognate antigen is unknown. TCRdb's copy holds only in-frame clones and misses some; the assay was immunoSEQ multiplex PCR. The table includes over 35,000 clones, roughly four fifths detected once. After stimulus-free culture, autoproliferating CFSE-dim and non-proliferating CFSE-high T cells were sequenced separately. Cultures began with fewer than 5.5x10^7 CFSE-labeled PBMCs, unstimulated for 6 to 7 days, with replicate wells pooled. This entry belongs to a study of memory B cells and T cells in multiple sclerosis. Findings and caveats of the study: Clone-set sizes differed between compartments, so shared clonotype counts needed normalization.

Trimming took off 2 bases at V and 0 bases at J, with 11 bases between the two ends. CDR3 length equals 17 residues. CDR1 and CDR2 from the germline V gene are MNHNS and SASEGT. Sequencing used PBMCs from blood kept in culture. The chain joins TRBV6-1 to TRBJ2-6, with D unclear. The receptor comes from a human donor with multiple sclerosis. CDR3 DNA: TGTGCCAGCAGTGAACGTTTCGGAGACTCTGGGGCCAACGTCCTGACTTTC. Amino acid sequence: CASSERFGDSGANVLTF.